This passage covers 31 T cell receptor beta chains from one sample sequenced in a study of Graves' ophthalmopathy and Graves' hyperthyroidism. RNA transcripts provided the template for amplifying TCR beta CDR3 regions. The authors performed first-round RT-PCR with HTBI primers and then a second-round multiplex PCR. TCRdb re-called the multiplex PCR reads through MiXCR, storing one row per CDR3 protein. The profile shows about 620,000 distinct CDR3 sequences, approximately 21% of them singletons. The specimen was peripheral blood. These receptors all stem from a woman aged 18-30 years with stable Graves' hyperthyroidism. Some clones in this sample may be carry-over from other donors' samples.

About this clonotype: A much larger clone sits a single nucleotide away, making a read error possible. J is TRBJ2-2 and V is TRBV2; no firm D call. The CDR3 is 14 residues long. V was pared by 8 bases and J by 0 bases, with 10 bases between. The V gene's germline CDR1 is SNHLY and CDR2 FYNNEI. The CDR3 DNA follows: TGTGCCAGCGCTGGAGAATCGAACACCGGGGAGCTGTTTTTT. It yields the protein CASAGESNTGELFF.

V gene TRBV6-1 combines with J gene TRBJ2-7, with 7 bases lining up with TRBD1. V lost 5 bases and J lost 2; bases outside the gene matches: 9. The germline V gene has CDR1 MNHNS and CDR2 SASEGT. The CDR3 extends over 15 amino acids. CDR3 residues: CASSPVRQGTYEQYF. In DNA, the CDR3 is TGTGCCAGCAGTCCAGTCCGACAGGGTACCTACGAGCAGTACTTC.

There are many counts of this clonotype. The rearrangement joins TRBV11-2 to TRBJ2-7; 9 nucleotides line up with TRBD1. Per germline, CDR1 SGHAT and CDR2 FQNNGV. The V and J ends lost 5 bases and 6 bases, in that order; junction bases with no gene match: 8. CDR3 length equals 14 residues. CDR3 region: CASSPRDRVVEQYF. As DNA, the CDR3 is TGTGCCAGCAGCCCCCGGGACAGGGTGGTCGAGCAGTACTTC.

CDR3 sequence reads: CASSLAGGSGYGYTF. The CDR3 nucleotides are TGTGCCAGCAGCTTAGCGGGGGGGTCGGGCTATGGCTACACCTTC. The genes are TRBV7-2 and TRBJ1-2; a weak D match, TRBD1 (5 bases). The germline CDR1 and CDR2 sequences are SGHTA and FQGNSA. This CDR3 region has 15 residues. Trimming shortened V by 0 bases and J by 4 bases, and 12 bases separated the two germline ends.

This clonotype showed up many times. This chain's CDR3 is CASSLVLNYGYTF. The CDR3 DNA sequence: TGTGCCAGCAGTTTAGTCTTAAACTATGGCTACACCTTC. This chain links TRBV28 with TRBJ1-2; D ambiguous. The CDR3 length is 13 residues. V shed 2 bases and J shed 2 bases, with 6 bases lying between them. The germline CDR1 and CDR2 sequences are MDHEN and SYDVKM.

The chain couples TRBV6-5 to TRBJ2-7; D is ambiguous. CDR1 MNHEY and CDR2 SVGAGI come from the germline V gene. V was shortened by 4 bases and J by 3 bases, with 7 bases between the two germline ends. CDR3 length: 12 amino acids. The CDR3 DNA reads TGTGCCAGCAGTTCACTATACTACGAGCAGTACTTC. Translation: CASSSLYYEQYF.

This clonotype was counted many times. V is TRBV20-1 and J is TRBJ1-3, with TRBD1 as a possible D gene (6 bases). Germline lookup yields CDR1 DFQATT and CDR2 SNEGSKA (reference sequence). The V gene lost 6 bases and the J gene lost 0 bases, with 15 bases spanning the gap. There are 15 residues in the CDR3. The CDR3 DNA reads as TGCAGTGCGGAAAGACAGGTCGGCTCTGGAAACACCATATATTTT. Its translation: CSAERQVGSGNTIYF.

Ten or more counts support this clonotype. V usage is TRBV6-2 or TRBV6-3 and J usage is TRBJ1-5; 7 bases align to TRBD1. CDR1 is MNHEY, CDR2 SVGEGT, per germline. CDR3 length: 15 residues. With V trimmed by 0 bases and J by 6 bases, 5 bases remained unmatched. In DNA, the CDR3 is TGTGCCAGCAGTTACTCGACCAAGGGGGCTCAGCCCCAGCATTTT. Translating gives CASSYSTKGAQPQHF.

The table lists this clonotype with a few counts. The chain links TRBV5-1 to TRBJ2-7; D unclear. V was clipped by 0 bases and J by 1 base, with 11 bases between them. In germline, CDR1 is SGHRS, CDR2 YFSETQ. CDR3 size: 15 residues. CDR3 in amino acids: CASSLGSSLSYEQYF. The CDR3 region has the DNA TGCGCCAGCAGCTTGGGTAGCAGCCTATCCTACGAGCAGTACTTC.

This clonotype was counted many times. This chain links TRBV11-2 with TRBJ1-2, with D possibly TRBD1 on 6 matching bases. This CDR3 spans 10 amino acids. Germline V gives CDR1 SGHAT, CDR2 FQNNGV. V lost 10 bases and J 7 bases, leaving 10 bases between the germline ends. The CDR3 loop is CAIQGSGYTF. CDR3 bases: TGTGCCATCCAGGGGTCTGGCTACACCTTC.

This sequence joins TRBV30 and TRBJ1-2; D not resolved. Germline V CDR1 and CDR2: GTSNPN, SVGIG (reference sequence). The CDR3 covers 17 residues. The V end was cut by 0 bases, the J end by 12 bases, with 29 bases between. CDR3 sequence (DNA): TGTGCCTGGAGTGTACTGCCCCCACACCGCGGACGAGGGCCAAACACCTTC. It codes for CAWSVLPPHRGRGPNTF.

The V gene is TRBV5-1, the J gene TRBJ1-2; possible D gene TRBD1, 5 bases. The germline V and J ends were trimmed by 4 bases and 4 bases, with 17 bases remaining between them. Germline V gene sequence: CDR1 SGHRS, CDR2 YFSETQ. The CDR3 runs to 15 residues. CDR3 bases: TGCGCCAGCAGCGATCGCGGGACGGGGATCTATGGCTACACCTTC. This gives the protein CASSDRGTGIYGYTF.

Here the CDR3 reads CASSPEGRGYGYTF. The CDR3 nucleotides are TGTGCCAGCAGCCCTGAGGGCAGGGGCTATGGCTACACCTTC. The V gene is TRBV11-3, the J gene TRBJ1-2, with D perhaps matching TRBD1 (6 bases). This CDR3 region has 14 residues. Germline lookup yields CDR1 SGHNT and CDR2 YENEEA. The ends were cut back, 5 bases at V and 4 bases at J, with 14 bases in the middle.

Many counts were recorded for this clonotype. The chain couples TRBV12-3 or TRBV12-4 to TRBJ2-7; D is unresolved. This CDR3 has 14 residues. V lost 10 bases to trimming and J lost 4 bases, with 20 bases between them. In nucleotides, the CDR3 is TGTGCCACCCGCCCCGATGTGAGGCAGTACGAGCAGTACTTC. Protein: CATRPDVRQYEQYF.

The sample holds many counts of this clonotype. The chain links TRBV6-5 to TRBJ2-7, with 8 positions matching TRBD1. Trimming removed 6 bases from V and 2 bases from J; junction bases left unmatched: 15. Per germline, CDR1 MNHEY and CDR2 SVGAGI. This CDR3 comprises 17 residues. As DNA, the CDR3 is TGTGCCAGCAGGGGACAGGCCTGGGGTGGGTCCACCTACGAGCAGTACTTC. Amino acids: CASRGQAWGGSTYEQYF.

This clonotype was recorded at least ten times. The rearrangement links TRBV12-3 or TRBV12-4 to TRBJ2-2; 9 bases line up with TRBD1. Germline trimming cut 6 bases from V and 5 bases from J; bases unmatched to any gene: 4. The CDR3 consists of 14 residues. Here the CDR3 DNA reads TGTGCCAGCAGGGGGACAGGGAATACCGGGGAGCTGTTTTTT. As protein: CASRGTGNTGELFF.

V usage is TRBV19 and J usage is TRBJ1-2; 9 nucleotides align to TRBD1. CDR3 size: 13 residues. The J segment lost 4 bases and the V segment lost 9 bases, leaving 6 bases of the junction unmatched. CDR1 is LNHDA and CDR2 is SQIVND in the germline V gene (reference sequence). CDR3 protein: CASNRGRGYGYTF. CDR3 sequence (DNA): TGTGCCAGCAACAGGGGGCGCGGCTATGGCTACACCTTC.

The chain carries TRBV6-2 or TRBV6-3 and TRBJ2-7; 9 bases are a match to TRBD2. Per the germline V gene, CDR1 is MNHEY and CDR2 is SVGEGT. The CDR3 extends over 15 amino acids. Losses at the gene ends were 7 bases for V and 2 bases for J; bases not matched to a gene: 9. The CDR3 sequence: CASTDGLAGTYEQYF. In nucleotides, the CDR3 is TGTGCCAGCACCGACGGGCTAGCGGGAACCTACGAGCAGTACTTC.

This clonotype has a count of ten or more. This chain uses TRBV6-1 with TRBJ1-2; the match to TRBD1 covers 8 bases. V lost 5 bases, J lost 7 bases, and 9 bases stayed unmatched. The CDR3 is made up of 14 amino acids. In germline, CDR1 is MNHNS, CDR2 SASEGT. CDR3 bases: TGTGCCAGCAGTATCCCCGGGACAGGAGTTGGCTACACCTTC. It encodes CASSIPGTGVGYTF.

This clonotype was observed many times. The chain links TRBV2 to TRBJ2-2, with 9 bases aligning to TRBD1. Germline values: CDR1 SNHLY, CDR2 FYNNEI. The CDR3 covers 15 residues. V lost 1 base, J lost 6 bases, and 3 bases stayed unmatched. DNA for the CDR3: TGTGCCAGCAGTGAAGGACAGGGGGAAGCCGGGGAGCTGTTTTTT. Encoded protein: CASSEGQGEAGELFF. The variable domain in full, with the rest retrieved from reference TRBV2 and TRBJ2-2, is EPEVTQTPSHQVTQMGQEVILRCVPISNHLYFYWYRQILGQKVEFLVSFYNNEISEKSEIFDDQFSVERPDGSNFTLKIRSTKLEDSAMYFCASSEGQGEAGELFFGEGSRLTVL.

A single count supports this clonotype. The chain couples TRBV6-5 to TRBJ2-7; D possibly corresponds to TRBD1 (6 bases). The CDR3 totals 15 residues. Germline values: CDR1 MNHEY, CDR2 SVGAGI. V was trimmed by 2 bases and J by 1 base, leaving 12 bases between them. In nucleotides, the CDR3 is TGTGCCAGCAGTTACGGGGACGGACAGTCCTACGAGCAGTACTTC. It is translated as CASSYGDGQSYEQYF.

This clonotype was counted many times. This rearrangement joins TRBV20-1 to TRBJ2-5; TRBD2 matches 7 bases. Germline loops: CDR1 DFQATT, CDR2 SNEGSKA (reference sequence). The junction had 8 bases not matched to a gene; V was cut back by 4 bases and J by 0 bases. The CDR3 has 15 amino acids. The CDR3 spells CSAKRTSGNQETQYF. In nucleotides, the CDR3 is TGCAGTGCTAAAAGGACTAGTGGGAACCAAGAGACCCAGTACTTC.

In its sample, this clonotype was seen many times. This chain links TRBV6-5 with TRBJ1-2; no reliable D call. The germline V gene has CDR1 MNHEY and CDR2 SVGAGI. The CDR3 has 13 amino acids. Trimming cost V 0 bases and J 8 bases, with 10 bases left between them. The CDR3 bases are TGTGCCAGCAGTTACTCTGAATTGGAGGGCTACACCTTC. It specifies CASSYSELEGYTF.

This clonotype was picked up many times. The CDR3 protein is CASSLTGGEQYF. The CDR3 DNA reads as TGTGCCAGCAGTCTCACAGGGGGGGAGCAGTACTTC. This sequence joins TRBV12-3 or TRBV12-4 and TRBJ2-7; 8 positions agree with TRBD1. J was trimmed by 7 bases and V by 5 bases; bases with no gene match: 4. This CDR3 spans 12 amino acids.

The CDR3 DNA sequence: TGTGCCAGCAGCCCTGGACAGGGAGCAGGGACTGAAGCTTTCTTT. It codes for CASSPGQGAGTEAFF. The chain links TRBV5-4 to TRBJ1-1; 8 positions agree with TRBD1. With 4 bases clipped from V and 5 bases from J, the junction kept 10 bases outside the gene matches. This CDR3 has 15 amino acids. Per the germline V gene, CDR1 is SGHNT and CDR2 is YYREEE (reference sequence).

Only a few counts were recorded for this clonotype. The rearrangement links TRBV6-1 to TRBJ2-5, with a possible D match to TRBD1 (6 bases). The CDR3 runs 16 residues. Germline V gene sequence: CDR1 MNHNS, CDR2 SASEGT. Trimming cost V 1 base and J 2 bases, with 14 bases left between them. DNA of the CDR3: TGTGCCAGCAGTGAAGAGGCAGGGGCTTCTCAAGAGACCCAGTACTTC. Its translation: CASSEEAGASQETQYF.

This clonotype was counted at least ten times. This chain connects TRBV27 to TRBJ2-7; D tentatively reads TRBD1 or TRBD2 (6 bases each). The germline V gene has CDR1 MNHEY and CDR2 SMNVEV (reference sequence). The CDR3 extends over 13 amino acids. V shed 6 bases and J shed 2 bases, with 11 bases lying between them. In DNA form, the CDR3 reads TGTGCCAGCAGCTACGGGGGCCCCTACGAGCAGTACTTC. Its protein product is CASSYGGPYEQYF.

This clonotype was detected ten times or more. V and J are TRBV20-1 and TRBJ2-5, with 8 bases lining up with TRBD2. Trimming took 2 bases from V and 1 from J; bases not matched to a gene: 18. Germline-derived CDR1 and CDR2 are DFQATT and SNEGSKA (reference sequence). The CDR3 extends over 19 amino acids. The CDR3 protein is CSARNSPNRAGDSQETQYF. The CDR3, as DNA: TGCAGTGCTAGAAACTCCCCTAATAGAGCGGGGGACTCCCAAGAGACCCAGTACTTC.

This clonotype has a count of ten or more. The chain joins TRBV28 to TRBJ1-2; D remains unclear. V dropped 6 bases and J dropped 7 bases, with 15 bases sitting between them. The CDR3 covers 13 residues. Per germline, CDR1 MDHEN and CDR2 SYDVKM. CDR3 amino acids: CASSLGRERGYTF. The CDR3 DNA is TGTGCCAGCAGCCTCGGGAGGGAACGTGGCTACACCTTC.

This clonotype occurred many times. This chain links TRBV6-1 with TRBJ2-7, with D perhaps TRBD1 (7 bases). Germline assignment: CDR1 MNHNS and CDR2 SASEGT. The CDR3 covers 17 residues. V lost 7 bases and J lost 0, with 22 bases in between. CDR3 sequence reads: CASNKGAIGLSSYEQYF. As DNA, the CDR3 is TGTGCCAGCAATAAGGGGGCTATCGGACTAAGCTCCTACGAGCAGTACTTC.

The rearrangement joins TRBV13 to TRBJ2-7, with D perhaps given as TRBD1 or TRBD2 (5 bases each). This CDR3 comprises 13 residues. Trimming removed 5 bases at V and 6 bases at J, with 14 bases between. Germline V gives CDR1 PRHDT, CDR2 FYEKMQ (reference sequence). CDR3 DNA sequence: TGTGCCAGCAGCCCCATCCGGGGCTCCGAGCAGTACTTC. Its translation: CASSPIRGSEQYF. The full variable domain, rest sourced from reference TRBV13 and TRBJ2-7, is AAGVIQSPRHLIKEKRETATLKCYPIPRHDTVYWYQQGPGQDPQFLISFYEKMQSDKGSIPDRFSAQQFSDYHSELNMSSLELGDSALYFCASSPIRGSEQYFGPGTRLTVT.